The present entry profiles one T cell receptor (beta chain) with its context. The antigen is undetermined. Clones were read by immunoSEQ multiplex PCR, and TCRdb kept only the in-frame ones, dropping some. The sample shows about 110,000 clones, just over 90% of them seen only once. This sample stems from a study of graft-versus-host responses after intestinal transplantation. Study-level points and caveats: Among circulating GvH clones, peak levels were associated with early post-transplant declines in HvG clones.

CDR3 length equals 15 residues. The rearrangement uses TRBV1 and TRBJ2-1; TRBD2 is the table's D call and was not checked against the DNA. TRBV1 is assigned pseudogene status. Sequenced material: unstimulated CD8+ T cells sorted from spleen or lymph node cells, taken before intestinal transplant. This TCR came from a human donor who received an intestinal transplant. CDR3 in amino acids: CTSKIAGDLANEQFF. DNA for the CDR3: TGCACCAGCAAAATAGCGGGAGACTTGGCCAATGAGCAGTTCTTC.